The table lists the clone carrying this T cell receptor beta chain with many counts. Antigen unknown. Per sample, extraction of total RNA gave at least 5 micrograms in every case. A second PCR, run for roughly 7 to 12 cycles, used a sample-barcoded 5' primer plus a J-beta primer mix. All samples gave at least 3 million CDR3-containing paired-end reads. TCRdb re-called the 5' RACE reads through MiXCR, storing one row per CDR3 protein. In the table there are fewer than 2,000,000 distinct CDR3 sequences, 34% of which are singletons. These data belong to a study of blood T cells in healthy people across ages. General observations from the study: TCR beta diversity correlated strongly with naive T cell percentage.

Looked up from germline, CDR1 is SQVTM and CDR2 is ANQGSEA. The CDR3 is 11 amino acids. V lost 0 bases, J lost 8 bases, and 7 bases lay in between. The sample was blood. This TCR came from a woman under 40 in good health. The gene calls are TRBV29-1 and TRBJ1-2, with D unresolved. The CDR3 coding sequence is TGCAGCGTTGAAGATCTTAAAGGCTACACCTTC. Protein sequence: CSVEDLKGYTF.